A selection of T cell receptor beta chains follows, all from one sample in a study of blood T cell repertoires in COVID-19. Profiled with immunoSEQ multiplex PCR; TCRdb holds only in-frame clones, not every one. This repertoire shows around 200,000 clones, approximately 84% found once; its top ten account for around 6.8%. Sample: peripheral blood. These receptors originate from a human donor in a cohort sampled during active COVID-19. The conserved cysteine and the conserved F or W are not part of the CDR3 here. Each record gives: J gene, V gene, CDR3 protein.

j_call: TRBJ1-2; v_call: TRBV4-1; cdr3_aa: ASSQVVQGGGYT
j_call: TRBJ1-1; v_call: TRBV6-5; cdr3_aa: ASTSGQGFTEAF
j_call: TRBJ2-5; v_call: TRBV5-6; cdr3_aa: ASSSASGGRETQY
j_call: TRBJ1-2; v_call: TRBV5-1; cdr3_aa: ASSSSTGVLRGYT
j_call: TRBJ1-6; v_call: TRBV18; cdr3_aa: ASSPTSTGQSSYNSPLH
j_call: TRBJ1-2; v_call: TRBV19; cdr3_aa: ASSIPGLPHPYGYT
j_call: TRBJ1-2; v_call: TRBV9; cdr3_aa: ASSEGTGTNYGYT
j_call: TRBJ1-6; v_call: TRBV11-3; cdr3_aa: ASSLPPGQALNSPLH
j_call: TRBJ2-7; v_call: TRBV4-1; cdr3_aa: ASSQGDTYYEQY
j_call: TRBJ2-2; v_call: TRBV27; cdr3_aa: ASSLGTTGSGELF
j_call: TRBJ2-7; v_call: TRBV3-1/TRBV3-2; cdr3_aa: ASSQGGLVYEQY
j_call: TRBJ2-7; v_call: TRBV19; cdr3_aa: ATQVGGGPAHEQY
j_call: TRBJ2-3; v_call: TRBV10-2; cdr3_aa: ASKPAGVRDTQY
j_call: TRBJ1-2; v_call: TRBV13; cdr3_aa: ASSLWDTGYT
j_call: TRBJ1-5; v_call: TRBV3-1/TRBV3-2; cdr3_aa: ASSPMQGANQPQH
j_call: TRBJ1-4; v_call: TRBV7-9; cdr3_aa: ASSEYSGQGNEKLF
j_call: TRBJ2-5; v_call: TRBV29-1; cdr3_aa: SALDPSGRTQY
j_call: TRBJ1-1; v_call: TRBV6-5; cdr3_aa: ASSSNTGGFGEAF
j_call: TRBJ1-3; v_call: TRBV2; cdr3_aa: ASSVEHLSSGNTIY
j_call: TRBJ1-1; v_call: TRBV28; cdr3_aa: ASTQQGSEAF
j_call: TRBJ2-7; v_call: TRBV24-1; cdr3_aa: ATIRSEGQGAPEQY
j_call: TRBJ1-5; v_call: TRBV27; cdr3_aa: ASSLDRDQPQH
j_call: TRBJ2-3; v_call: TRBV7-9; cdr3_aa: ASSKPSTDTQY
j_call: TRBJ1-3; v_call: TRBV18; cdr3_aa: ASSYPAGSGNTIY
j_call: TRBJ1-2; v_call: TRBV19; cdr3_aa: ASSRDSNPWGYT
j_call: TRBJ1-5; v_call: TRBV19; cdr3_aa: ASSIGGGQPQH
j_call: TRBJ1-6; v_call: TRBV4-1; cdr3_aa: ASSPIGGQGNSPLH
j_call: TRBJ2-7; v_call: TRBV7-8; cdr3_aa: ASSNRDSSYEQY
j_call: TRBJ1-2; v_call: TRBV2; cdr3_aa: ASSVFQGGGYT
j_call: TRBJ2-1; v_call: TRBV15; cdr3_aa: ATSREGQGHNEQF
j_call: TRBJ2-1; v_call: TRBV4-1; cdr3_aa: ASSEPFSGSSYNEQF
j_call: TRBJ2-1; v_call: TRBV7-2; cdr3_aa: ASSLDRGGNEQF
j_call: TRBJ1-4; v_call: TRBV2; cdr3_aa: ASSDLNSNEKLF
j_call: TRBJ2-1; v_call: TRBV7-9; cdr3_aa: ASSFVRLAGNEQF
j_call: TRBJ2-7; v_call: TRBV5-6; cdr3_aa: ASSSNGGYGQY
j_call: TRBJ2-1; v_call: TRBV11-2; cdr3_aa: ASSAAPGTSIYNEQF
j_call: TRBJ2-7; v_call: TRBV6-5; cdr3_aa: ASNSGASYEQY
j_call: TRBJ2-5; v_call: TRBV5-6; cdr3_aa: ASSFLAEVQETQY
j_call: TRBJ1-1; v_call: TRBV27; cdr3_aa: ASRNSDRATEAF
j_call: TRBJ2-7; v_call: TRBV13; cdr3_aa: ASSFRSGGLSYEQY
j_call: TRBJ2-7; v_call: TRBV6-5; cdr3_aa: ASSRGQPSRYEQY